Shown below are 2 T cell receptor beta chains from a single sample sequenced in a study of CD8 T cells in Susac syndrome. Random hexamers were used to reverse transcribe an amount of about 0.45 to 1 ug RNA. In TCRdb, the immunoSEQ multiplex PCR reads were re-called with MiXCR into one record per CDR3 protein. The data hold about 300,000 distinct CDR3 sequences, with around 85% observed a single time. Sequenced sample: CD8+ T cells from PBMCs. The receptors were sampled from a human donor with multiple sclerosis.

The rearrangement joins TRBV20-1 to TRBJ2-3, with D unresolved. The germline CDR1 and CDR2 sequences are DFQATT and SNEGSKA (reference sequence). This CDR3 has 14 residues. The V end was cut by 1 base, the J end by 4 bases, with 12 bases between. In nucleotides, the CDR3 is TGCAGTGCTAGAGTCCCTTATACTTCAGATACGCAGTATTTT. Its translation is CSARVPYTSDTQYF.

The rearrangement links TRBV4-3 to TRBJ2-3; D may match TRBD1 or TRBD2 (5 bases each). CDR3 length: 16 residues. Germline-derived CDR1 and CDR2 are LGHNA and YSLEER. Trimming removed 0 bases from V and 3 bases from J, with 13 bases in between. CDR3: CASSQEVRDLTDTQYF. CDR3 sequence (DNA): TGCGCCAGCAGCCAAGAGGTTCGGGACCTAACAGATACGCAGTATTTT.